The 30 T cell receptor beta chains below all came from one sample that was sequenced in a study of blood T cell repertoires in COVID-19. Libraries were prepared by immunoSEQ multiplex PCR; TCRdb keeps only in-frame clonotypes and omits some of them. The sample lists roughly 56,000 clones; 91% were seen once. The material sequenced was peripheral blood. These receptors came from a man in his fifties or sixties with active COVID-19.

The chain carries TRBV11-2 and TRBJ2-3; 7 positions match TRBD2. Germline CDR1 SGHAT, CDR2 FQNNGV. V dropped 1 base and J dropped 4; count of bases not matched to a gene: 5. This CDR3 contains 15 residues. In nucleotides, the CDR3 is TGTGCCAGCAGCTTAGGCCGACTAGCTCCAGATACGCAGTATTTT. Translated, it gives CASSLGRLAPDTQYF.

The genes are TRBV6-5 and TRBJ1-2; D call uncertain. V gave up 6 bases and J gave up 7 bases, with 15 bases separating them. The CDR3 runs 13 residues. Germline V gives CDR1 MNHEY, CDR2 SVGAGI. CDR3 region: CASSDWREGGYTF. CDR3 nucleotides: TGTGCCAGCAGCGACTGGAGGGAGGGTGGCTACACCTTC.

The V and J genes are TRBV2 and TRBJ2-5, with TRBD2 matching 10 bases. Trimming removed 4 bases from V and 1 base from J; junction bases left unmatched: 6. Germline V gene data show CDR1 as SNHLY and CDR2 as FYNNEI. The length of the CDR3 is 16 residues. The CDR3 DNA is TGTGCCAGCAGTGCCCTTAGCGGGGGGCCCCAAGAGACCCAGTACTTC. This codes for CASSALSGGPQETQYF.

V gene TRBV7-6 combines with J gene TRBJ2-3; no clear D. This CDR3 region has 14 residues. Trimming cost V 0 bases and J 1 base, with 5 bases left between them. CDR1 and CDR2 (germline): SGHVS, FNYEAQ. CDR3 sequence reads: CASSLAPGTDTQYF. In DNA form, the CDR3 reads TGTGCCAGCAGCTTAGCCCCAGGCACAGATACGCAGTATTTT. The variable domain in full, with the rest retrieved from reference TRBV7-6 and TRBJ2-3, is GAGVSQSPRYKVTKRGQDVALRCDPISGHVSLYWYRQALGQGPEFLTYFNYEAQQDKSGLPNDRFSAERPEGSISTLTIQRTEQRDSAMYRCASSLAPGTDTQYFGPGTRLTVL.

The chain is built from TRBV5-5 and TRBJ2-1; 9 bases fit TRBD2. The J segment lost 5 bases and the V segment lost 0 bases, leaving 9 bases of the junction unmatched. The germline CDR1 and CDR2 sequences are SGHKS and YYEKEE (reference sequence). The CDR3 is made up of 17 amino acids. The CDR3 spells CASSLVSSGGPNNEQFF. The CDR3 DNA sequence: TGTGCCAGCAGCTTGGTATCCAGCGGGGGGCCCAACAATGAGCAGTTCTTC.

The V and J genes are TRBV7-2 and TRBJ2-7, with 9 positions matching TRBD1. The CDR3 contains 15 residues. The J segment lost 5 bases and the V segment lost 5 bases, leaving 10 bases of the junction unmatched. Germline V gives CDR1 SGHTA, CDR2 FQGNSA. The CDR3, as DNA: TGTGCCAGCAGCCTAGGGGGGACAGGGAACGACGAGCAGTACTTC. Its protein product is CASSLGGTGNDEQYF.

CDR3 amino acids: CASRSSYNSPLHF. The CDR3 coding sequence is TGTGCCAGCCGTAGCTCCTATAATTCACCCCTCCACTTT. The chain links TRBV5-4 to TRBJ1-6; D ambiguous. The germline V gene encodes CDR1 SGHNT and CDR2 YYREEE (reference sequence). This CDR3 contains 13 residues. The germline V and J ends were trimmed by 7 bases and 0 bases, with 5 bases remaining between them.

This sequence joins TRBV5-6 and TRBJ2-3; tentative D call: TRBD1 (6 bases). Germline CDR1 is SGHDT and CDR2 is YYEEEE. The CDR3 sequence is 14 residues long. With 5 bases removed from V and 1 base from J, the gap between germline ends came to 11 bases. CDR3 loop: CASSRDTRTDTQYF. The CDR3 region has the DNA TGTGCCAGCAGTCGGGACACCCGCACAGATACGCAGTATTTT.

This rearrangement joins TRBV5-1 to TRBJ1-1, with 10 bases aligning to TRBD1. The V segment lost 0 bases and the J segment 5 bases; nucleotides outside the gene matches: 4. Germline V gives CDR1 SGHRS, CDR2 YFSETQ. This CDR3 is built from 15 residues. CDR3 residues: CASSLGQGASTEAFF. The CDR3 nucleotides are TGCGCCAGCAGCTTGGGACAGGGGGCGAGTACTGAAGCTTTCTTT.

This clone has a single count. The V gene is TRBV2, the J gene TRBJ2-7, with 7 bases identical to TRBD2. After removal of 6 bases from V and 4 bases from J, the junction contained 6 bases not matched to a gene. The germline V gene encodes CDR1 SNHLY and CDR2 FYNNEI. The length of the CDR3 is 13 residues. The CDR3 reads CASRFAGEYEQYF. CDR3 nucleotide sequence: TGTGCCAGCAGGTTCGCGGGGGAGTACGAGCAGTACTTC.

This chain uses TRBV28 with TRBJ1-4; D is perhaps TRBD1 (6 bases). The CDR3 is 12 residues long. Trimming stripped 6 bases from V and 9 bases from J, with 11 bases between. Per germline, CDR1 MDHEN and CDR2 SYDVKM. CDR3 loop: CASSIGQQKLFF. Written as DNA, the CDR3 is TGTGCCAGCAGCATTGGACAGCAAAAACTGTTTTTT.

The chain links TRBV5-1 to TRBJ2-2; the match to TRBD1 covers 9 bases. The CDR3 covers 16 residues. V was pared by 2 bases and J by 5 bases, with 7 bases of the junction left unmatched. CDR1 and CDR2 from the germline V gene are SGHRS and YFSETQ. In DNA form, the CDR3 reads TGCGCCAGCAGCTTAACGACAGGGGGATGGACCGGGGAGCTGTTTTTT. Its protein product is CASSLTTGGWTGELFF.

The chain uses TRBV29-1 and TRBJ2-7; the match to TRBD1 covers 8 bases. V shed 7 bases, J shed 0 bases, and the junction held 8 bases outside the gene matches. Germline lookup yields CDR1 SQVTM and CDR2 ANQGSEA. The CDR3 covers 14 residues. This CDR3 reads CSAGQGTPSYEQYF. The CDR3 nucleotides read TGCAGCGCAGGACAGGGAACCCCCTCCTACGAGCAGTACTTC.

The CDR3 spells CAWALGGAEYTEAFF. The CDR3 DNA is TGTGCCTGGGCCTTGGGGGGGGCGGAGTACACTGAAGCTTTCTTT. V is TRBV30 and J is TRBJ1-1, with D perhaps matching TRBD1 (6 bases). Trimming stripped 5 bases from V and 3 bases from J, with 19 bases between. This CDR3 spans 15 amino acids. Germline V gene lookup returns CDR1 GTSNPN and CDR2 SVGIG (reference sequence).

This clone is a singleton in its sample. The rearrangement joins TRBV20-1 to TRBJ1-2, with D maybe TRBD1 (5 bases). Germline assignment: CDR1 DFQATT and CDR2 SNEGSKA (reference sequence). V shed 7 bases and J shed 7 bases, with 13 bases lying between them. This CDR3 spans 11 amino acids. CDR3 nucleotides: TGCAGTGTTCAGGGCCTCGTTGGCTACACCTTC. This sequence encodes CSVQGLVGYTF.

V usage is TRBV19 and J usage is TRBJ1-5; possibly TRBD1 for D (5 bases). The CDR3 extends over 13 amino acids. V was shortened by 5 bases and J by 3 bases, with 8 bases between the two germline ends. Germline V gene sequence: CDR1 LNHDA, CDR2 SQIVND (reference sequence). CDR3 DNA sequence: TGTGCCAGTAGTGACAGTAACAATCAGCCCCAGCATTTT. Its protein is CASSDSNNQPQHF.

The rearrangement uses TRBV6-6 and TRBJ2-7, with D possibly TRBD2 on 5 matching bases. Germline loops: CDR1 MNHNY, CDR2 SVGAGI (reference sequence). The CDR3 spans 13 residues. V was trimmed by 6 bases and J by 7 bases, leaving 16 bases between them. The CDR3 DNA reads as TGTGCCAGCAGCCCGTCTGACCCGGGGGAGCAGTACTTC. Translating gives CASSPSDPGEQYF.

This clone was recorded only once. One junction end disagrees with the germline gene, perhaps due to a read error. The chain carries TRBV28 and TRBJ2-1; D remains ambiguous. The CDR3 consists of 9 residues. Germline V CDR1 and CDR2: MDHEN, SYDVKM. The CDR3 coding sequence is TGTGCCAGCAGTTTCCCTCCGGTCTTC. Protein: CASSFPPVF.

This chain joins TRBV12-3 or TRBV12-4 and TRBJ1-2; D uncertain. The CDR3 is made up of 12 amino acids. V was pared by 5 bases and J by 8 bases, with 12 bases between. CDR3 nucleotide sequence: TGTGCCAGCAGTGTGCCGGGAAGGGGCTACACCTTC. Translation gives CASSVPGRGYTF.

V is TRBV4-2 and J is TRBJ2-7; tentative D call: TRBD2 (7 bases). Trimming stripped 4 bases from V and 5 bases from J, with 15 bases between. Germline V gene sequence: CDR1 LGHNA, CDR2 YNFKEQ. The CDR3 consists of 14 residues. The CDR3 here is CASSLTGGLDEQYF. The CDR3 DNA reads as TGTGCCAGCAGCCTAACGGGGGGCCTCGACGAGCAGTACTTC.

The V gene is TRBV10-2, the J gene TRBJ2-7, with 9 bases identical to TRBD1. The CDR3 loop spans 15 amino acids. V gave up 0 bases and J gave up 6 bases; unmatched junction bases: 6. Germline loops: CDR1 WSHSY, CDR2 SAAADI. The CDR3 is CASSESGQGRGEQYF. As DNA, the CDR3 is TGCGCCAGCAGTGAGTCGGGACAGGGAAGAGGCGAGCAGTACTTC.

The chain employs TRBV3-1 (or the pseudogene TRBV3-2) and TRBJ1-2, with D tentatively TRBD1 (5 bases). The CDR3 totals 14 residues. V shed 0 bases and J shed 4 bases, with 9 bases lying between them. Looked up from germline, CDR1 is LGHDT and CDR2 is YNNKEL (reference sequence). The DNA for the CDR3 is TGTGCCAGCAGCCAAGATGTGGGGGGCTATGGCTACACCTTC. Its protein is CASSQDVGGYGYTF.

The chain joins TRBV7-9 to TRBJ1-2; D is undetermined. Trimming stripped 5 bases from V and 7 bases from J, with 14 bases between. Germline V gene data show CDR1 as SEHNR and CDR2 as FQNEAQ (reference sequence). The CDR3 is 13 amino acids. The CDR3 reads CASSPGPEVGYTF. The CDR3, as DNA: TGTGCCAGCAGCCCCGGCCCCGAGGTTGGCTACACCTTC.

The CDR3 sequence is CASRMGRDTEQFF. CDR3 DNA sequence: TGTGCCAGCAGGATGGGCCGGGACACTGAGCAGTTCTTC. This chain uses TRBV6-5 with TRBJ2-1, with D possibly being TRBD1 (6 bases). Germline V CDR1 and CDR2: MNHEY, SVGAGI. Trimming removed 6 bases at V and 9 bases at J, with 15 bases between. The CDR3 has 13 amino acids.

J is TRBJ1-3 and V is TRBV3-1 (or the pseudogene TRBV3-2); 8 bases are shared with TRBD1. This CDR3 contains 13 residues. J was trimmed by 4 bases and V by 9 bases; bases with no gene match: 5. Germline loops: CDR1 LGHDT, CDR2 YNNKEL (reference sequence). The CDR3 region has the DNA TGTGCCAGTTATCAGGGGGCCGGAAACACCATATATTTT. Its protein is CASYQGAGNTIYF.

The CDR3 loop is CASSQGGSRVRKTQYF. CDR3 DNA: TGTGCCAGCAGCCAAGGCGGGTCCCGGGTACGCAAGACCCAGTACTTC. The chain couples TRBV3-1 (or the pseudogene TRBV3-2) to TRBJ2-5; D perhaps matches TRBD2 (5 bases). The V gene lost 1 base and the J gene lost 6 bases, with 18 bases spanning the gap. This CDR3 is built from 16 residues. Germline loops: CDR1 LGHDT, CDR2 YNNKEL (reference sequence).

This chain joins TRBV7-2 and TRBJ1-2, with D possibly being TRBD1 (5 bases). This CDR3 region has 14 residues. The ends were cut back, 5 bases at V and 4 bases at J, with 14 bases in the middle. The germline V gene has CDR1 SGHTA and CDR2 FQGNSA. The CDR3 bases are TGTGCCAGCAGCCCTCCGGGGGACTTCTATGGCTACACCTTC. This codes for CASSPPGDFYGYTF.

This clone was counted once. The chain recombines TRBV30 with TRBJ2-3; possibly TRBD2 for D (6 bases). Germline lookup yields CDR1 GTSNPN and CDR2 SVGIG (reference sequence). V dropped 5 bases and J dropped 0 bases, with 21 bases sitting between them. The CDR3 runs to 17 residues. The chain's CDR3 is CAWWGTGEGPSTDTQYF. As DNA, the CDR3 is TGTGCCTGGTGGGGAACGGGAGAGGGCCCTAGCACAGATACGCAGTATTTT.

The chain couples TRBV5-1 to TRBJ1-1, with TRBD1 matching 8 bases. Per germline, CDR1 SGHRS and CDR2 YFSETQ. V shed 4 bases, J shed 2 bases, and the junction held 7 bases outside the gene matches. CDR3 size: 15 residues. This CDR3 reads CASSPRTGYNTEAFF. CDR3 nucleotide sequence: TGCGCCAGCAGCCCAAGGACAGGGTATAACACTGAAGCTTTCTTT.

V usage is TRBV18 and J usage is TRBJ1-2, with a weak D call TRBD1 (6 bases). Trimming took off 3 bases at V and 4 bases at J, with 9 bases between the two ends. The CDR3 totals 13 residues. CDR1 KGHSH and CDR2 LQKENI come from the germline V gene. This CDR3 is CASSPTGSYGYTF. The CDR3 DNA follows: TGTGCCAGCTCACCCACAGGGAGCTATGGCTACACCTTC.